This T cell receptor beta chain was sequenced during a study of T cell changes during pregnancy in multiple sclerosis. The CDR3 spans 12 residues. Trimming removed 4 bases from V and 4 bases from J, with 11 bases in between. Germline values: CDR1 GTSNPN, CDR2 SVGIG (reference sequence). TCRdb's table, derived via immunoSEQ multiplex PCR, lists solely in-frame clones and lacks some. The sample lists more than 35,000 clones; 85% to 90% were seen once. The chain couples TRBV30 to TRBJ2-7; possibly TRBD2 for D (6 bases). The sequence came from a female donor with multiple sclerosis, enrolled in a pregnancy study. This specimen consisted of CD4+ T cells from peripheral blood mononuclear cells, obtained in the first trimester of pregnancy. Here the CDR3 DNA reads TGTGCCTGGACCAAGGGAGGTTACGAGCAGTACTTC. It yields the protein CAWTKGGYEQYF.